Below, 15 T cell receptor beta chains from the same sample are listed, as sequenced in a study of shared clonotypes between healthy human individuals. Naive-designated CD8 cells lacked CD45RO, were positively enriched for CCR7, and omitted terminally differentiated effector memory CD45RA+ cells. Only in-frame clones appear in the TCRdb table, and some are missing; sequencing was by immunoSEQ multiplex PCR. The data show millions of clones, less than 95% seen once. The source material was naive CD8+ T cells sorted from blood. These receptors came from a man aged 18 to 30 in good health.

In DNA, the CDR3 is TGTGCCAGCAGACCTCGGACAGCCCTGTCGAGCATATATTTT. As protein: CASRPRTALSSIYF. The J gene is TRBJ1-3, the V gene TRBV6-5, with D maybe TRBD1 (6 bases). This CDR3 contains 14 residues. In germline, CDR1 is MNHEY, CDR2 SVGAGI. The ends were cut back, 6 bases at V and 12 bases at J, with 21 bases in the middle.

CDR3 loop: CASEGADSNEQFF. DNA of the CDR3: TGTGCCAGCGAAGGGGCGGATTCCAATGAGCAGTTCTTC. The V call is TRBV11-1, the J call TRBJ2-1; perhaps TRBD1 as D (5 bases). Germline assignment: CDR1 SGHAT and CDR2 FQDESV (reference sequence). V was cut by 8 bases and J by 6 bases, with 14 bases left in between. The CDR3 covers 13 residues.

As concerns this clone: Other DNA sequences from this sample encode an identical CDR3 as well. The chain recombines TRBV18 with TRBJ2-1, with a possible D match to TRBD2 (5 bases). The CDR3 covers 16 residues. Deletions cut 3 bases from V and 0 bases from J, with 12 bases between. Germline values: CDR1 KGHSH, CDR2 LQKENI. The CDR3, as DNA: TGTGCCAGCTCACCGTTGGTCACTAGCTCCTACAATGAGCAGTTCTTC. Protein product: CASSPLVTSSYNEQFF.

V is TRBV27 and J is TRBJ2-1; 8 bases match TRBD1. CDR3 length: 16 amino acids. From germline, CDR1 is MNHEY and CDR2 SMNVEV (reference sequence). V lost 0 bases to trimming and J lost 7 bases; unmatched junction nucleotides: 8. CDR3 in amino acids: CASSLSSGGRPNEQFF. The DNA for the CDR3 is TGTGCCAGCAGTTTATCTTCAGGGGGCAGGCCTAATGAGCAGTTCTTC.

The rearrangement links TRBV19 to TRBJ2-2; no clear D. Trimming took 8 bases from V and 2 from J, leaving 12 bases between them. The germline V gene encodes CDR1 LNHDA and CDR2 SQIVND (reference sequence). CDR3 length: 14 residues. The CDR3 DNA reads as TGTGCCAGTCAAAGTAAGCCAAACACCGGGGAGCTGTTTTTT. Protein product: CASQSKPNTGELFF. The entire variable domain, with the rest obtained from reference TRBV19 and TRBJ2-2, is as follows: DGGITQSPKYLFRKEGQNVTLSCEQNLNHDAMYWYRQDPGQGLRLIYYSQIVNDFQKGDIAEGYSVSREKKESFPLTVTSAQKNPTAFYLCASQSKPNTGELFFGEGSRLTVL.

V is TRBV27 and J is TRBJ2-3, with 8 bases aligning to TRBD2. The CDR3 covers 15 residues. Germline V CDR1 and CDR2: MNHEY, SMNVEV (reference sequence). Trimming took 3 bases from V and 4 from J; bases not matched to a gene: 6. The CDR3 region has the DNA TGTGCCAGCAGTTTCTCCGCGGGGGGTGCAGATACGCAGTATTTT. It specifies CASSFSAGGADTQYF.

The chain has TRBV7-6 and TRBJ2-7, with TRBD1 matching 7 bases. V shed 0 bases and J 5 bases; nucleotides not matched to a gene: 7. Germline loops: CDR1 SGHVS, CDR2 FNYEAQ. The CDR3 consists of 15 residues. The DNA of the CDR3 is TGTGCCAGCAGCTTAGCGCATGTTAGGGGGCACGAGCAGTACTTC. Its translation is CASSLAHVRGHEQYF. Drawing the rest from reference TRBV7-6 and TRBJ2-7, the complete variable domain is GAGVSQSPRYKVTKRGQDVALRCDPISGHVSLYWYRQALGQGPEFLTYFNYEAQQDKSGLPNDRFSAERPEGSISTLTIQRTEQRDSAMYRCASSLAHVRGHEQYFGPGTRLTVT.

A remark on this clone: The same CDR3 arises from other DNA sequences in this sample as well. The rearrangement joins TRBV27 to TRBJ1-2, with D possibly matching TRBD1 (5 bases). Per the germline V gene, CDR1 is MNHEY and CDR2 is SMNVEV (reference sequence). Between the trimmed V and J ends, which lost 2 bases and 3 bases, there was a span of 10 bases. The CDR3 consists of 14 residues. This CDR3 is CASSLSRGYYGYTF. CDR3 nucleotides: TGTGCCAGCAGTTTAAGTCGGGGGTACTATGGCTACACCTTC.

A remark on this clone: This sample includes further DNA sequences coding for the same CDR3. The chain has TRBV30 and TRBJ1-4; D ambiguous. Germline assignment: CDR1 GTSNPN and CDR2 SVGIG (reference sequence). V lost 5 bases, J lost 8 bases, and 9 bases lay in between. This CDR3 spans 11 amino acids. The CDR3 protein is CAWSVVEKLFF. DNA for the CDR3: TGTGCCTGGTCGGTGGTGGAAAAACTGTTTTTT.

The CDR3 reads CASSITTGGRSNQPQHF. CDR3 coding DNA: TGTGCCAGCAGCATAACGACAGGGGGCAGGAGCAATCAGCCCCAGCATTTT. J is TRBJ1-5 and V is TRBV7-9; 10 bases map to TRBD1. Trimming removed 5 bases from V and 1 base from J; junction bases left unmatched: 8. Germline-derived CDR1 and CDR2 are SEHNR and FQNEAQ (reference sequence). CDR3 length equals 17 residues.

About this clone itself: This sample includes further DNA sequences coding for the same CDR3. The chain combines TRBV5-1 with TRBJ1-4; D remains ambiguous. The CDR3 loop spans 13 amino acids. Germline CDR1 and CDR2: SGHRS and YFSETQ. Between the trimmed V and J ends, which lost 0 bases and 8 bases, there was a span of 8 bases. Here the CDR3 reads CASSLARGEKLFF. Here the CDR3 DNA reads TGCGCCAGCAGCTTGGCTAGAGGGGAAAAACTGTTTTTT.

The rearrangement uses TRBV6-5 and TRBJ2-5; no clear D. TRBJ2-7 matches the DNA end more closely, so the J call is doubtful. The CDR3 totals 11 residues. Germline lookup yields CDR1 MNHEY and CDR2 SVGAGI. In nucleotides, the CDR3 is TGTGCCAGCAGTTACGAGCACGAGCAGTACTTC. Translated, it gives CASSYEHEQYF.

CDR3 sequence: CASSIAFSGSLNEQFF. In nucleotides, the CDR3 is TGTGCCAGTAGTATCGCCTTCAGCGGGAGCTTAAATGAGCAGTTCTTC. The V call is TRBV19, the J call TRBJ2-1; TRBD2 agrees at 8 bases. The germline CDR1 and CDR2 sequences are LNHDA and SQIVND (reference sequence). V lost 3 bases, J lost 7 bases, and 11 bases stayed unmatched. The CDR3 is made up of 16 amino acids.

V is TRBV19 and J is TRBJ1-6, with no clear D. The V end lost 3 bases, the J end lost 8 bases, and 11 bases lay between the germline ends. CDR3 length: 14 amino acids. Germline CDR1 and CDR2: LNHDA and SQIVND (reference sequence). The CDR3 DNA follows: TGTGCCAGTAGTATTTTGGAGGCAGATTCACCCCTCCACTTT. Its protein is CASSILEADSPLHF.

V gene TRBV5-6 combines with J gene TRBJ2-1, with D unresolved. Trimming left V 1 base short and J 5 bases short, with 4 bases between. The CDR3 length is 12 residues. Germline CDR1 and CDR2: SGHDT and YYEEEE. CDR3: CASSLLNNEQFF. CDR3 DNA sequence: TGTGCCAGCAGCTTGTTGAACAATGAGCAGTTCTTC.